A selection of T cell receptor beta chains follows, all from one sample in a study of cytotoxic CD8 clonotypes in ibrutinib-treated CLL. Clones were read by immunoSEQ multiplex PCR, and TCRdb kept only the in-frame ones, dropping some. Of approximately 200,000 clones listed, around 72% are singletons. This sample comprised PBMCs, obtained after 24 months of ibrutinib treatment. The receptors come from a human donor with chronic lymphocytic leukemia. Each CDR3 is given with its conserved first and last residue. D genes are given only for firm matches. The size field is filled for only some rows; it gives once, few, many or a size class.

-	-	TRBJ2-5	TRBV5-1	TGCGCCAGCAGCTTGGCCCTGGCACCAGGGGAGACCCAGTACTTC	CASSLALAPGETQYF
-	-	TRBJ2-1	TRBV6-1	TGTGCCAACGGGGAGAGCAGGGGGGGTTACAATGAGCAGTTCTTC	CANGESRGGYNEQFF
-	few	TRBJ2-3	TRBV27	TGTGCCAGCAGTTTATTCCCAGGGAATACGCAGTATTTT	CASSLFPGNTQYF
TRBD2	few	TRBJ2-1	TRBV6-6	TGTGCCAGCAACCTGGGACTAGCACTTTCCAATGAGCAGTTCTTC	CASNLGLALSNEQFF
TRBD1	-	TRBJ2-7	TRBV5-6	TGTGCCAGCAGCATAGAGGGGGCGCGAAAAGTCTACGAGCAGTACTTC	CASSIEGARKVYEQYF
-	once	TRBJ2-1	TRBV5-1	TGCGCCAGCAGCTTGGCTGGGGGAGTGGGGTACAATGAGCAGTTCTTC	CASSLAGGVGYNEQFF
-	-	TRBJ2-7	TRBV7-9	TGTGCCAGCAGCTTATTTGGCAGGGTCGAGCAGTACTTC	CASSLFGRVEQYF
TRBD2	-	TRBJ2-1	TRBV7-6	TGTGCCAGCAGCTTCCGGCGGACTAGCGCGAGCTCCTACAATGAGCAGTTCTTC	CASSFRRTSASSYNEQFF
-	-	TRBJ2-7	TRBV7-8	TGTGCCAGCAGCTCTGGCGTGGCGGCAAGGGGCTCCTACGAGCAGTACTTC	CASSSGVAARGSYEQYF
-	-	TRBJ2-7	TRBV7-6	TGTGCCAGCAGCTTAGACAGGCGGGAGCAGTACTTC	CASSLDRREQYF
TRBD2	-	TRBJ2-3	TRBV4-2	TGTGCCAGCAGCTCCGGTAGCGGGAGGGCCAGAGATACGCAGTATTTT	CASSSGSGRARDTQYF
-	-	TRBJ2-7	TRBV10-3	TGTGCCATCAGTGATCAAGGTAGGGGGACACGGGGCTACGAGCAGTACTTC	CAISDQGRGTRGYEQYF